Each of the 14 T cell receptor beta chains below was sequenced from the same sample in a study of T cells in Graves' hyperthyroidism and ophthalmopathy. RNA transcripts served as the template for amplifying TCR beta CDR3 regions. An initial round of RT-PCR targeting the TCR CDR3 relied on the HTBI primer set. TCRdb called the multiplex PCR reads again in MiXCR, with one record for every CDR3 protein. Of a few hundred thousand distinct CDR3 sequences detected, 15% to 18% appear once; the ten largest clones hold 6.5% to 8%. Sequencing was done on a sample of blood. Source of these receptors: a woman in her 30s with Graves' hyperthyroidism.

The sample holds a few counts of this clonotype. The rearrangement uses TRBV6-1 and TRBJ2-7; 13 bases fit TRBD2. J gave up 5 bases and V 5 bases, and 15 bases lay outside the gene matches. This CDR3 has 18 residues. Germline V lookup: CDR1 MNHNS, CDR2 SASEGT. CDR3 in amino acids: CASSSAARKTSGRNEQYF. DNA for the CDR3: TGTGCCAGCAGTTCGGCGGCGCGCAAGACTAGCGGGAGGAACGAGCAGTACTTC.

This clonotype was seen a few times. V and J are TRBV15 and TRBJ1-3; D perhaps matches TRBD1 (6 bases). CDR1 and CDR2 from the germline V gene are LNHNV and YYDKDF (reference sequence). V was pared by 0 bases and J by 0 bases, with 21 bases between. CDR3 size: 20 residues. The CDR3 region has the DNA TGTGCCACCAGCAGAGATCGGGGGGGGGCACTAGGTCTCTCTGGAAACACCATATATTTT. It specifies CATSRDRGGALGLSGNTIYF.

This clonotype appeared a few times. One end of the junction varies from germline; a read error may be responsible. This rearrangement joins TRBV18 to TRBJ2-5, with D uncertain. The CDR3 length is 13 residues. Germline V gives CDR1 KGHSH, CDR2 LQKENI. CDR3 nucleotides: TGTACCAGCTCACCACGAAATCGAGAGACCCAGTACTTC. Translation gives CTSSPRNRETQYF.

This clonotype was observed at least ten times. The chain recombines TRBV3-1 with TRBJ1-6; a weak D match, TRBD1 (5 bases). The germline V gene encodes CDR1 LGHDT and CDR2 YNNKEL (reference sequence). CDR3 size: 13 residues. The V and J ends lost 8 bases and 8 bases respectively, with 13 bases between them. CDR3 in amino acids: CASVGGGDSPLHF. Written as DNA, the CDR3 is TGTGCCAGCGTCGGTGGGGGGGATTCACCCCTCCACTTT. The full variable domain, with the rest looked up from reference TRBV3-1 and TRBJ1-6, is DTAVSQTPKYLVTQMGNDKSIKCEQNLGHDTMYWYKQDSKKFLKIMFSYNNKELIINETVPNRFSPKSPDKAHLNLHINSLELGDSAVYFCASVGGGDSPLHFGNGTRLTVT.

This clonotype came up a few times. The chain couples TRBV24-1 to TRBJ1-5, with unresolved D. The CDR3 loop spans 13 amino acids. V was cut by 4 bases and J by 7 bases, with 10 bases left in between. Germline lookup yields CDR1 KGHDR and CDR2 SFDVKD. The CDR3 sequence is CATSDSPVQPQHF. Here the CDR3 DNA reads TGTGCCACCAGTGACAGTCCCGTACAGCCCCAGCATTTT.

J is TRBJ2-3 and V is TRBV19; D call uncertain. This CDR3 comprises 14 residues. Looked up from germline, CDR1 is LNHDA and CDR2 is SQIVND (reference sequence). V was clipped by 8 bases and J by 1 base, with 13 bases between them. The CDR3 coding sequence is TGTGCCAGTCAAAAATTGGACGGCACAGATACGCAGTATTTT. Translated: CASQKLDGTDTQYF.

This clonotype was counted between two and nine times. The CDR3 sequence is CSAVGGGRRNEQFF. For the CDR3, the DNA is TGCAGTGCCGTGGGAGGCGGGAGGAGGAATGAGCAGTTCTTC. The chain employs TRBV20-1 and TRBJ2-1; 8 bases fit TRBD2. The germline V gene has CDR1 DFQATT and CDR2 SNEGSKA (reference sequence). CDR3 length: 14 amino acids. The V segment lost 6 bases and the J segment 7 bases; nucleotides outside the gene matches: 11.

In its sample, this clonotype was seen a few times. The chain carries TRBV4-1 and TRBJ2-1; 10 bases are shared with TRBD2. The CDR3 has 16 residues. V shed 3 bases and J 9 bases; nucleotides not matched to a gene: 11. The V gene's germline CDR1 is MGHRA and CDR2 YSYEKL. The CDR3 sequence: CASSHIAGGPPGEQFF. For the CDR3, the DNA is TGCGCCAGCAGCCACATAGCGGGAGGCCCTCCCGGTGAGCAGTTCTTC.

With respect to this clonotype: Just one base apart from a much larger clone, this may be a read error. This rearrangement joins TRBV6-1 to TRBJ2-7; TRBD1 matches at 9 bases. V lost 5 bases, J lost 1 base, and 12 bases stayed unmatched. The CDR3 has 17 amino acids. Germline assignment: CDR1 MNHNS and CDR2 SASEGT. The CDR3 DNA reads TGTGCCAGCAGTCGCGCAAGGGGACAGGGAGGTTCCTACGAGCAGTACTTC. Its protein is CASSRARGQGGSYEQYF.

This clonotype was seen at least ten times. The chain recombines TRBV27 with TRBJ2-7; no firm D call. CDR3 length: 12 amino acids. The ends were cut back, 3 bases at V and 2 bases at J, with 5 bases in the middle. Germline CDR1 MNHEY, CDR2 SMNVEV (reference sequence). CDR3 loop: CASSFWPYEQYF. DNA for the CDR3: TGTGCCAGCAGTTTCTGGCCCTACGAGCAGTACTTC.

This clonotype has a count of ten or more. CDR3 region: CASSLWGFRNQPQHF. In DNA form, the CDR3 reads TGTGCCAGCAGTTTATGGGGGTTTCGAAATCAGCCCCAGCATTTT. The chain has TRBV12-3 or TRBV12-4 and TRBJ1-5, with D possibly TRBD1 on 5 matching bases. Trimming pared 2 bases from V and 4 bases from J, leaving 12 bases between. This CDR3 has 15 residues.

The J gene is TRBJ2-3, the V gene TRBV15; D gene uncertain. V lost 0 bases, J lost 6 bases, and 7 bases lay in between. The CDR3 contains 13 residues. In germline, CDR1 is LNHNV, CDR2 YYDKDF (reference sequence). The CDR3 bases are TGTGCCACCAGCAGAGAGACCGGGGATACGCAGTATTTT. This gives the protein CATSRETGDTQYF.

The rearrangement links TRBV5-6 to TRBJ2-6; 9 positions agree with TRBD1. In germline, CDR1 is SGHDT, CDR2 YYEEEE. The CDR3 is 17 amino acids. With 4 bases clipped from V and 9 bases from J, the junction kept 14 bases outside the gene matches. In nucleotides, the CDR3 is TGTGCCAGCAGCGGGGACAGGGAGCCCTCCCCGGACAACGTCCTGACTTTC. Its translation: CASSGDREPSPDNVLTF.

This clonotype was recorded at least ten times. The gene calls are TRBV20-1 and TRBJ1-1, with TRBD1 matching 7 bases. This CDR3 contains 14 residues. Germline V gives CDR1 DFQATT, CDR2 SNEGSKA (reference sequence). V gave up 6 bases and J gave up 3 bases; unmatched junction bases: 10. CDR3 bases: TGCAGTGCCACCGACCTTACAGGGGACACTGAAGCTTTCTTT. This encodes CSATDLTGDTEAFF.